A selection of T cell receptor beta chains follows, all from one sample in a study of cytomegalovirus exposure and HLA in healthy donors. Some clones are missing from TCRdb's copy, which holds only in-frame ones; the method was immunoSEQ multiplex PCR. This sample yields around 78,000 clones, of which 65% to 80% are seen a single time; approximately 10% belongs to the top ten. The sample comprised PBMCs. The receptors derive from a woman in her 40s in good health and CMV-seropositive. Both conserved end residues are part of each CDR3. Fields, in order: J gene, D gene, V gene, clone size, CDR3 DNA, CDR3 protein. A D gene is named only where the DNA matches it firmly. Size tells how often a clone was seen (once, few, many) or the class of an expanded clone, and some rows leave it out.

TRBJ2-1	TRBD1	TRBV27	NA	TGTGCCAGCAGTTTCGACAGGGGGCGGATCAATGAGCAGTTCTTC	CASSFDRGRINEQFF
TRBJ2-2	NA	TRBV30	NA	TGTGCCTGGAGCGTCGGCAGGGGCTCGAACACCGGGGAGCTGTTTTTT	CAWSVGRGSNTGELFF
TRBJ2-3	NA	TRBV2	NA	TGTGCCAGCAGTGAGAGACGGGGCACAGATACGCAGTATTTT	CASSERRGTDTQYF
TRBJ2-5	NA	TRBV5-4	NA	TGTGCCAGCAGCTTGGCCCTAGGACAAGAGACCCAGTACTTC	CASSLALGQETQYF
TRBJ2-2	TRBD1	TRBV9	NA	TGTGCCAGCAGCTCGCCCGGGACAGGGGGCGAAGCCGGGGAGCTGTTTTTT	CASSSPGTGGEAGELFF
TRBJ2-5	NA	TRBV4-3	NA	TGCGCCAGCAGCCAAGATTGGGGGGTAGCGGACCCGGGCGGTGAGACCCAGTACTTC	CASSQDWGVADPGGETQYF
TRBJ2-7	TRBD1	TRBV14	NA	TGTGCCAGCAGCCAGTTTACAGGGGCTTTTCGGGACGAGCAGTACTTC	CASSQFTGAFRDEQYF
TRBJ1-5	TRBD1	TRBV28	NA	TGTGCCAGCAGTTTACCCGGGACAGGGGGCCCGCCCCAGCATTTT	CASSLPGTGGPPQHF
TRBJ2-7	NA	TRBV5-1	NA	TGCGCCAGCAGCTTGGGGGCAGCGGACGAGCAGTACTTC	CASSLGAADEQYF
TRBJ1-4	NA	TRBV6-1	NA	TGTGCCAGCAGTGAAGGTTGGACAGATGAAAAACTGTTTTTT	CASSEGWTDEKLFF
TRBJ1-2	NA	TRBV29-1	NA	TGCAGCGTTGATAGTGGCTACACCTTC	CSVDSGYTF
TRBJ1-5	TRBD1	TRBV7-9	NA	TGTGCCAGCAGCTCCGGGACAGGGGAGCTGCCCCAGCATTTT	CASSSGTGELPQHF
TRBJ2-1	TRBD2	TRBV15	NA	TGTGCCACCAGCCTTCGGACTAGCGGGAGCTCCTACAATGAGCAGTTCTTC	CATSLRTSGSSYNEQFF
TRBJ1-3	TRBD1	TRBV4-1	NA	TGCGCCAGCAGCCAAGTAAAGGCAGGGGGCGATGGAAACACCATATATTTT	CASSQVKAGGDGNTIYF
TRBJ1-5	NA	TRBV6-5	few	TGTGCCAGCCAAAAATGGCAGGGGAGCAATCAGCCCCAGCATTTT	CASQKWQGSNQPQHF
TRBJ1-2	TRBD1	TRBV6-5	NA	TGTGCCAGCATCAAACAAGGACAGGGAATCCGTGGCTACACCTTC	CASIKQGQGIRGYTF
TRBJ1-2	NA	TRBV30	NA	TGTGCCTGGAGTGTTCCGGGCAGGAGGAACTATGGCTACACCTTC	CAWSVPGRRNYGYTF
TRBJ2-1	TRBD2	TRBV10-3	NA	TGTGCCATCAGTGAGTCGCGGACTAGCGGGAGGAATGAGCAGTTCTTC	CAISESRTSGRNEQFF
TRBJ1-2	TRBD1	TRBV5-4	many	TGTGCCAGCAGCTCATCAGGGGGTGTGTTCTATGGCTACACCTTC	CASSSSGGVFYGYTF
TRBJ2-1	NA	TRBV5-1	NA	TGCGCCAGCAGCTTGGCGCAGAACAATGAGCAGTTCTTC	CASSLAQNNEQFF